A selection of T cell receptor beta chains follows, all from one sample in a study of neoadjuvant nivolumab and ipilimumab in lung cancer. Clones were read by immunoSEQ multiplex PCR, and TCRdb kept only the in-frame ones, dropping some. The sample has approximately 7,700 clones; 89% are singletons. The sample was tumor tissue, taken after neoadjuvant nivolumab, alone or with ipilimumab, at or shortly before surgery. The receptors shown here come from an adult with non-small cell lung cancer. Some clones in this sample may be carry-over from other donors' samples. CDR3s include the opening cysteine and the closing phenylalanine or tryptophan. A D gene is named only where the DNA matches it firmly. Size is stated for part of the rows, as once, few or many counts, or as a class when the clone is expanded.

TGTGCCAGCAGTGAACGACAGATAAACTATGGCTACACCTTC CASSERQINYGYTF TRBV2 - - TRBJ1-2
TGTGCCAGCAGCTCCCGGGGATCGAGCTCCTACAATGAGCAGTTCTTC CASSSRGSSSYNEQFF TRBV7-9 - - TRBJ2-1
TGTGCCAGCAGCCCAGGGTTGGGGTCCTACGAGCAGTACTTC CASSPGLGSYEQYF TRBV5-6 - - TRBJ2-7
TGCAGCGGCGGACAGGGGAACACTGAAGCTTTCTTT CSGGQGNTEAFF TRBV29-1 TRBD1 - TRBJ1-1
TGTGCCAGTAGAGGCAGTGGCAGGGGCCACGAGCAGTACTTC CASRGSGRGHEQYF TRBV19 - - TRBJ2-7
TGTGCCTGGAGTCGGAATAGCGGGAGCCAAGAGACCCAGTACTTC CAWSRNSGSQETQYF TRBV30 TRBD2 - TRBJ2-5
TGTGCCAGCAGCCAACTAGCGGGAGGGCAAGAGACCCAGTACTTC CASSQLAGGQETQYF TRBV6-1 TRBD2 - TRBJ2-5
TGTGCCAGCAGCTTGCACCTGGCCGAGACCCAGTACTTC CASSLHLAETQYF TRBV11-2 - - TRBJ2-5
TGCGCCAGCACCCCCGGGGGGGGTTTTCGCTACACCTTC CASTPGGGFRYTF TRBV5-1 - - TRBJ1-2
TGTGCCAGCAGCTGGACTAGCGGGGGTAAAGAGACCCAGTACTTC CASSWTSGGKETQYF TRBV7-2 TRBD2 - TRBJ2-5
TGTGCCAGCAGCTTCCAGGGGTATGGCTACACCTTC CASSFQGYGYTF TRBV5-8 - - TRBJ1-2
TGTGCCAGCAGCTCACAGACAGGGGGCTGGACAGATACGCAGTATTTT CASSSQTGGWTDTQYF TRBV7-9 TRBD1 once TRBJ2-3
TGTGCCAGCAGCTTGACCCGATCGACGTCGATAGATACGCAGTATTTT CASSLTRSTSIDTQYF TRBV7-9 - few TRBJ2-3
TGTGCCAGCAGCTTGGTTACAGGCCTCGACGGCTACACCTTC CASSLVTGLDGYTF TRBV5-5 - - TRBJ1-2
TGTGCCATGAGACTATCCTACAATGAGCAGTTCTTC CAMRLSYNEQFF TRBV30 - - TRBJ2-1
TGTGCCAGCAGCTTAGTAGGTAGCGACACCCAGTACTTC CASSLVGSDTQYF TRBV7-2 - - TRBJ2-5
TGCGCCAGCAGGAGAGGGGGGGAAGGGGCCAACGTCCTGACTTTC CASRRGGEGANVLTF TRBV10-2 - - TRBJ2-6
TGTGCCAGCAGTTACAAGGGACAGGGACAGGACGAGCAGTACTTC CASSYKGQGQDEQYF TRBV6-5 TRBD1 once TRBJ2-7
TGTGCCTGGACCAAACTAGCGGGAGGCCCCGAGCAGTTCTTC CAWTKLAGGPEQFF TRBV30 TRBD2 - TRBJ2-1
TGTGCCAGCAGCTTAGCTCGGCAAGACAATGAGCAGTTCTTC CASSLARQDNEQFF TRBV7-8 - - TRBJ2-1
TGTGCCAGCAGTCCCCTGGGGAACCCGGGCAATCAGCCCCAGCATTTT CASSPLGNPGNQPQHF TRBV2 - - TRBJ1-5
TGTGCCAGCAGCTCGTCAGGGGGCCGATCCTATAATTCACCCCTCCACTTT CASSSSGGRSYNSPLHF TRBV5-6 TRBD1 - TRBJ1-6
TGCGCCAGCAGCCAAAATCCAAGATATAATTCACCCCTCCACTTT CASSQNPRYNSPLHF TRBV4-3 - - TRBJ1-6
TGTGCCAGCAGTGCCGGGACAGGGGGAGATACGCAGTATTTT CASSAGTGGDTQYF TRBV6-4 TRBD1 - TRBJ2-3
TGTGCCAGCAGCTTGGGTTGGAATCAGCCCCAGCATTTT CASSLGWNQPQHF TRBV5-6 - - TRBJ1-5
TGTGCCAGCAGTGAATCGACCGGGGGCACAGATACGCAGTATTTT CASSESTGGTDTQYF TRBV6-1 - - TRBJ2-3
TGTGCCAGCAGCTTTAACACCGGGGAGCTGTTTTTT CASSFNTGELFF TRBV7-9 - - TRBJ2-2
TGTGCCAGCAGCTTAAATACAATCTCACAAAGTCGGGCCAACGTCCTGACTTTC CASSLNTISQSRANVLTF TRBV7-6 - - TRBJ2-6
TGTGCCAGCGGGGTGGCTAGCGGGGCCTCCTACGAGCAGTACTTC CASGVASGASYEQYF TRBV6-1 TRBD2 - TRBJ2-7
TGTGCCAGCGGCTTCTGGGGGGAGACCCAGTACTTC CASGFWGETQYF TRBV27 - - TRBJ2-5
TGTGCCAGCAGCCTGGGACAGGGCTACACAGATACGCAGTATTTT CASSLGQGYTDTQYF TRBV7-9 TRBD1 - TRBJ2-3
TGTGCCAGTAGTATTGACCCAAACGACAATGAGCAGTTCTTC CASSIDPNDNEQFF TRBV19 - - TRBJ2-1
TGTGCCAGCAGCTTAACCGCGGACACCGGGGAGCTGTTTTTT CASSLTADTGELFF TRBV11-3 - few TRBJ2-2
TGTGCCAGCAGCCAACAGCGGACCAGCTCCTACGAGCAGTACTTC CASSQQRTSSYEQYF TRBV11-1 - - TRBJ2-7
TGCGCCAGCAGCAACTGGTGGACAGGGGGCGGCACTGAAGCTTTCTTT CASSNWWTGGGTEAFF TRBV5-1 TRBD1 - TRBJ1-1
TGCAGCGTCGCGATGGTACTAGGCTCTTACAATGAGCAGTTCTTC CSVAMVLGSYNEQFF TRBV29-1 - - TRBJ2-1
TGTGCCAGCAGCTCCTTAGCGGGAGGGCCAGGGGAGCAGTACTTC CASSSLAGGPGEQYF TRBV7-2 TRBD2 - TRBJ2-7
TGTGCCAGTACGGAGACTAGCATATACAATGAGCAGTTCTTC CASTETSIYNEQFF TRBV19 TRBD2 - TRBJ2-1
TGTGCCAGCAAACCTTCAGGGGAGACCCAGTACTTC CASKPSGETQYF TRBV2 - once TRBJ2-5
TGTGCCAGCTCACCACCAGGGAACACTGAAGCTTTCTTT CASSPPGNTEAFF TRBV18 - - TRBJ1-1
TGTGCCAGCAGGGCCCTAGACTATGGCTACACCTTC CASRALDYGYTF TRBV2 - - TRBJ1-2
TGCAGCGCTGAAGGACTAGAGGGAGGCGGGGACTACGAGCAGTACTTC CSAEGLEGGGDYEQYF TRBV29-1 TRBD2 once TRBJ2-7
TGTGCCAGCAGCCGAGGGGCCGCCGCGAACTATGGCTACACCTTC CASSRGAAANYGYTF TRBV6-5 - - TRBJ1-2
TGTGCCAGCTGCGAGCGGGACCCCCTTTCGGACGAGCAGTACTTC CASCERDPLSDEQYF TRBV18 TRBD2 few TRBJ2-7
TGTGCCAGCAGCTCAGGGAGCCCTGGCTACACCTTC CASSSGSPGYTF TRBV5-6 - - TRBJ1-2
TGTGCCACCACCCGGGGGGGGGCGACGGACACTGAAGCTTTCTTT CATTRGGATDTEAFF TRBV15 - - TRBJ1-1
TGTGCCTGGAGTGTCCCAGGGCCGTTATACGAGCAGTACTTC CAWSVPGPLYEQYF TRBV30 - - TRBJ2-7
TGCGCCAGCAGCCCCTCTACCCCCTATGGCTACACCTTC CASSPSTPYGYTF TRBV5-1 - - TRBJ1-2
TGTGCCAGCAGTGGACAGGCTAACAATCAGCCCCAGCATTTT CASSGQANNQPQHF TRBV6-1 - - TRBJ1-5
TGTGCCAGCAGCTCATCGGACAGGGACTATGGCTACACCTTC CASSSSDRDYGYTF TRBV7-9 TRBD1 - TRBJ1-2
TGTGCCAGCAGCTTAGCAGCGGGAGGGTGGAATGAGCAGTTCTTC CASSLAAGGWNEQFF TRBV7-9 TRBD2 - TRBJ2-1
TGTGCCATCAGAGAGGACAATAACTATGGCTACACCTTC CAIREDNNYGYTF TRBV10-3 - - TRBJ1-2
TGCAGCGTTGAGGTCAGAGACAATGAGCAGTTCTTC CSVEVRDNEQFF TRBV29-1 - - TRBJ2-1